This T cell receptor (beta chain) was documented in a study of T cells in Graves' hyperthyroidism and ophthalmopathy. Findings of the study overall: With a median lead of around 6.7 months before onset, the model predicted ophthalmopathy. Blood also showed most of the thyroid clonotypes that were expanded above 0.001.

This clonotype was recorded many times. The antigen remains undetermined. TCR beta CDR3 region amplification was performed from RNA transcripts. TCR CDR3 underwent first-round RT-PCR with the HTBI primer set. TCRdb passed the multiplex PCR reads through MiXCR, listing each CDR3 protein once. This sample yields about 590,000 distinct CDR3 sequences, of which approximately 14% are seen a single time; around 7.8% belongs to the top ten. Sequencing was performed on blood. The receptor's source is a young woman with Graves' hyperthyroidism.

The CDR3 DNA follows: TGCAGTGCTCTGGGACTTGACAATGAGCAGTTCTTC. The encoded protein is CSALGLDNEQFF. The V and J genes are TRBV20-1 and TRBJ2-1; perhaps TRBD2 as D (6 bases). Trimming removed 5 bases at V and 5 bases at J, with 10 bases between. The CDR3 totals 12 residues. The V gene's germline CDR1 is DFQATT and CDR2 SNEGSKA (reference sequence).